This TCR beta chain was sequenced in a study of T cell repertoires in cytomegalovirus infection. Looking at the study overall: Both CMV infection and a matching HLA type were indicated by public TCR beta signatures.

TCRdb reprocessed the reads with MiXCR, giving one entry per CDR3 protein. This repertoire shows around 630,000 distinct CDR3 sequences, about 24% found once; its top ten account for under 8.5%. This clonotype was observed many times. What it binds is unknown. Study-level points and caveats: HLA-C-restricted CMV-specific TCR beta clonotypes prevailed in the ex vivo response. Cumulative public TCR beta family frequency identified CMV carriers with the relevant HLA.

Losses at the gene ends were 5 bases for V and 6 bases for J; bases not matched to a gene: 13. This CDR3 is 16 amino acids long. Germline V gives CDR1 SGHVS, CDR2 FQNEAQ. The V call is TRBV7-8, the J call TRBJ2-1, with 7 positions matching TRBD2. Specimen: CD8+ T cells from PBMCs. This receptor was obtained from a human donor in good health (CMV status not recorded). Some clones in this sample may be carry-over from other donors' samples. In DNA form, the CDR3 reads TGTGCCAGCAGCCACCGCGGCGGGGGACTCTTCAATGAGCAGTTCTTC. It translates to CASSHRGGGLFNEQFF.